The present entry profiles one T cell receptor (beta chain) with its context. This sample was included in a study of blood T cell repertoires in COVID-19. Libraries were prepared by immunoSEQ multiplex PCR; TCRdb keeps only in-frame clonotypes and omits some of them. This table has about 300,000 clones, over 70% appearing once. The germline gives CDR1 MNHEY, CDR2 SVGAGI. The V gene end was trimmed by 9 bases and the J gene end by 7 bases; junction bases not matched to a gene: 6. There are 13 residues in the CDR3. The material sequenced was peripheral blood. This sequence originates from a woman in her forties or fifties with acute or convalescent COVID-19. This chain joins TRBV6-5 and TRBJ1-6; 7 bases line up with TRBD1. For the CDR3, the DNA is TGTGCCAGTCAGGGGGATGAGAATTCACCCCTCCACTTT. Protein: CASQGDENSPLHF.